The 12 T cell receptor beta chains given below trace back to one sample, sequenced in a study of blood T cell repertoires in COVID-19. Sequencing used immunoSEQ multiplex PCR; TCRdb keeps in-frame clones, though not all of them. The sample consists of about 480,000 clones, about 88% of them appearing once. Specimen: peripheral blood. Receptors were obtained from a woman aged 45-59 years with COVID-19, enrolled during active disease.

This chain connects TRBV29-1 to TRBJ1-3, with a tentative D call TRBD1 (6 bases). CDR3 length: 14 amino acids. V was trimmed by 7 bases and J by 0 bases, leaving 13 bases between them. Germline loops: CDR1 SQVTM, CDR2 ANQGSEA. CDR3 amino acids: CSARGPLSGNTIYF. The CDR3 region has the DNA TGCAGCGCCAGGGGACCTCTCTCTGGAAACACCATATATTTT.

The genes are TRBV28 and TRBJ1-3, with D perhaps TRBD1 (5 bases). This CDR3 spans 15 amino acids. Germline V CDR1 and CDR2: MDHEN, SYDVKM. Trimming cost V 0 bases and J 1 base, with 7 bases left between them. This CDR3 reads CASSLWGTSGNTIYF. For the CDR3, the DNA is TGTGCCAGCAGTTTATGGGGGACTTCTGGAAACACCATATATTTT. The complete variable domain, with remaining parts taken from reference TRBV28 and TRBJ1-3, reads DVKVTQSSRYLVKRTGEKVFLECVQDMDHENMFWYRQDPGLGLRLIYFSYDVKMKEKGDIPEGYSVSREKKERFSLILESASTNQTSMYLCASSLWGTSGNTIYFGEGSWLTVV.

In nucleotides, the CDR3 is TGTGCCAGCAGCTCCCGCGGGGATACGCAGTATTTT. Amino acids: CASSSRGDTQYF. V usage is TRBV5-4 and J usage is TRBJ2-3; tentative D call: TRBD2 (5 bases). The CDR3 runs 12 residues. Trimming left V 3 bases short and J 6 bases short, with 8 bases between. The germline V gene encodes CDR1 SGHNT and CDR2 YYREEE (reference sequence).

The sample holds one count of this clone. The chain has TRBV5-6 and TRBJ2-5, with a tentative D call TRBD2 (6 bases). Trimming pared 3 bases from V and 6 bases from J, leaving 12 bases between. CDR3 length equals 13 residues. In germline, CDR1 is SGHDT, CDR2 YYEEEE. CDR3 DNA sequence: TGTGCCAGCAGCTCTCTGGGGGGAAAGACCCAGTACTTC. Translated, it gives CASSSLGGKTQYF.

CDR3 protein: CASSLAGGTTEAFF. The CDR3 DNA is TGTGCCAGCAGCTTAGCGGGGGGGACCACTGAAGCTTTCTTT. The gene calls are TRBV7-9 and TRBJ1-1, with D maybe TRBD1 (5 bases). CDR1 and CDR2 from the germline V gene are SEHNR and FQNEAQ (reference sequence). V lost 0 bases to trimming and J lost 4 bases, with 9 bases between them. The CDR3 has 14 amino acids.

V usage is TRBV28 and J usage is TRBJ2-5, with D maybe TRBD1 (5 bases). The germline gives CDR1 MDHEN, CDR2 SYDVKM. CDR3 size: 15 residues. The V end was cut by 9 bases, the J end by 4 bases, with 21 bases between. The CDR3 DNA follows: TGTGCCAGGGGGCAAACGAGGATCTGTTTAGAGACCCAGTACTTC. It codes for CARGQTRICLETQYF.

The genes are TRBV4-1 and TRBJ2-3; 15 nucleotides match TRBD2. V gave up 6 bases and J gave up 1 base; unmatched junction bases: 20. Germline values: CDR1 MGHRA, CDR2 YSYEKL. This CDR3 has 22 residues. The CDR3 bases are TGCGCCAGCAGAAAATTGTGGTCAGGACTAGCGGGGGGGGGTCCCGGCACAGATACGCAGTATTTT. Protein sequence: CASRKLWSGLAGGGPGTDTQYF.

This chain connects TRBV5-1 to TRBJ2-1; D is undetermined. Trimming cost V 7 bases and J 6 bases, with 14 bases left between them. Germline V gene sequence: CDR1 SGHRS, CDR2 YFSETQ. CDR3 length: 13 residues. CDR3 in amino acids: CASDEALGNEQFF. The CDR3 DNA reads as TGCGCCAGCGATGAGGCTCTAGGCAATGAGCAGTTCTTC.

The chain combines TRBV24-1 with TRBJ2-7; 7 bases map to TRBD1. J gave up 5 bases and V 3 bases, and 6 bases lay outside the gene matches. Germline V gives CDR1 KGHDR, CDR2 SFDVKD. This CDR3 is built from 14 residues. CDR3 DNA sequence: TGTGCCACCAGTGATGTCCACAGGGGAGACGAGCAGTACTTC. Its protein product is CATSDVHRGDEQYF.

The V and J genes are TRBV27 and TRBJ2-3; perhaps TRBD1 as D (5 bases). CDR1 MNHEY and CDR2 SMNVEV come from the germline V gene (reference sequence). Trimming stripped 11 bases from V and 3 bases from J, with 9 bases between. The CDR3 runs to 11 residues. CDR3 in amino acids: CAAQGTDTQYF. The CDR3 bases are TGTGCCGCTCAGGGAACAGATACGCAGTATTTT.

CDR3 in DNA: TGCGCCAGCAGGGGGAGGCAGAATAACTACGAGCAGTACTTC. It yields the protein CASRGRQNNYEQYF. The V call is TRBV23-1, the J call TRBJ2-7, with a weak D call TRBD2 (6 bases). TRBV23-1 is filed as an ORF, its function uncertain. With 6 bases removed from V and 3 bases from J, the gap between germline ends came to 15 bases. The CDR3 sequence is 14 residues long.

The CDR3 loop reads CASSQEGQSSQPQHF. The CDR3 nucleotides are TGTGCCAGCAGCCAAGAGGGACAATCAAGTCAGCCCCAGCATTTT. This chain uses TRBV4-2 with TRBJ1-5; possibly TRBD1 for D (6 bases). Germline V lookup: CDR1 LGHNA, CDR2 YNFKEQ. The CDR3 extends over 15 amino acids. V was clipped by 0 bases and J by 6 bases, with 12 bases between them.